A single sample is the source of the 25 T cell receptor beta chains below, sequenced in a study of vaccination and CD4 T cells after COVID-19. The treatment was: 10-day PBMC culture with coronavirus spike peptide pools or control peptides (ViraFEST assay). The antigens these receptors bind are not known. Once obtained from cultured CD4+ T cells, the DNA was sequenced using the Oncomine TCR Beta short-read assay. TCRdb re-derived calls from the PCR reads in MiXCR, one entry per CDR3 protein. The sample yields approximately 18,000 distinct CDR3 sequences, approximately 45% seen once. Sequenced here: CD4+ T cells from blood, cultured in vitro, sampled after SARS-CoV-2 vaccination. The receptors were gathered from a human donor who had recovered from COVID-19.

In its sample, this clonotype is medium-sized. The chain links TRBV7-6 to TRBJ2-3; 8 bases are a match to TRBD2. V shed 7 bases and J 4 bases; nucleotides not matched to a gene: 13. The CDR3 consists of 16 residues. CDR1 is SGHVS and CDR2 is FNYEAQ in the germline V gene. The CDR3 spells CASTRSGAGGSDTQYF. As DNA, the CDR3 is TGTGCCAGCACCCGGTCTGGGGCGGGAGGTTCAGATACGCAGTATTTT.

DNA for the CDR3: TGTGCCAGCAGCCGACTAGCGGGACCCGACGAGCAGTACTTC. Protein: CASSRLAGPDEQYF. V is TRBV6-1 and J is TRBJ2-7; 11 bases map to TRBD2. After removal of 6 bases from V and 5 bases from J, the junction contained 6 bases not matched to a gene. This CDR3 spans 14 amino acids. In germline, CDR1 is MNHNS, CDR2 SASEGT.

This clonotype was picked up a small number of times. The chain recombines TRBV6-1 with TRBJ2-7; D is ambiguous. This CDR3 comprises 13 residues. Trimming stripped 8 bases from V and 4 bases from J, with 15 bases between. Germline V gene data show CDR1 as MNHNS and CDR2 as SASEGT. The CDR3 sequence is CASQTDPSYEQYF. The DNA for the CDR3 is TGTGCCAGCCAGACGGATCCCTCTTACGAGCAGTACTTC.

This chain joins TRBV7-9 and TRBJ2-7; the D gene is possibly TRBD1 (6 bases). The germline gives CDR1 SEHNR, CDR2 FQNEAQ (reference sequence). There are 14 residues in the CDR3. Trimming cost V 3 bases and J 2 bases, with 11 bases left between them. As DNA, the CDR3 is TGTGCCAGCAGCTTTACAGGGAGCGCCTACGAGCAGTACTTC. It translates to CASSFTGSAYEQYF.

This clonotype was recorded a few times. V and J are TRBV5-4 and TRBJ1-2; no definite D call. The V gene's germline CDR1 is SGHNT and CDR2 YYREEE (reference sequence). There are 13 residues in the CDR3. Trimming took 7 bases from V and 10 from J, leaving 20 bases between them. CDR3 residues: CASRSLAVSVYTF. CDR3 sequence (DNA): TGTGCCAGCCGGAGCCTAGCGGTATCCGTCTACACCTTC. The variable domain in full, completed from reference TRBV5-4 and TRBJ1-2, reads ETGVTQSPTHLIKTRGQQVTLRCSSQSGHNTVSWYQQALGQGPQFIFQYYREEENGRGNFPPRFSGLQFPNYSSELNVNALELDDSALYLCASRSLAVSVYTFGSGTRLTVV.

The chain is built from TRBV6-5 and TRBJ2-3; weak D call: TRBD2 (5 bases). Germline lookup yields CDR1 MNHEY and CDR2 SVGAGI. This CDR3 spans 14 amino acids. Trimming left V 0 bases short and J 1 base short, with 5 bases between. CDR3 loop: CASSYSSGTDTQYF. CDR3 coding DNA: TGTGCCAGCAGTTACTCTAGCGGCACAGATACGCAGTATTTT.

The chain combines TRBV4-1 with TRBJ2-1, with 7 bases matching TRBD1. Germline V lookup: CDR1 MGHRA, CDR2 YSYEKL. The CDR3 runs 14 residues. J gave up 6 bases and V 4 bases, and 6 bases lay outside the gene matches. CDR3 amino acids: CASSPTGSINEQFF. The DNA for the CDR3 is TGCGCCAGCAGCCCGACAGGGTCCATCAATGAGCAGTTCTTC.

The chain couples TRBV23-1 to TRBJ2-2; 9 nucleotides agree with TRBD1. TRBV23-1 is placed among ORFs of uncertain function. This CDR3 comprises 16 residues. Trimming cost V 4 bases and J 5 bases; bases outside gene matches: 8. CDR3 DNA sequence: TGCGCCAGCAGTCTGACGCCCGGGACAGGGACCGGGGAGCTGTTTTTT. Its protein product is CASSLTPGTGTGELFF.

The J gene is TRBJ2-7, the V gene TRBV6-5, with 8 bases aligning to TRBD2. This CDR3 is built from 14 residues. CDR1 is MNHEY and CDR2 is SVGAGI in the germline V gene. Unmatched junction bases numbered 3, after V lost 2 bases and J lost 3 bases. CDR3 sequence (DNA): TGTGCCAGCAGTTACCTGGGACTAGGCTACGAGCAGTACTTC. Translation: CASSYLGLGYEQYF.

The V and J genes are TRBV5-1 and TRBJ2-7; D gene uncertain. CDR1 is SGHRS and CDR2 is YFSETQ in the germline V gene. The CDR3 spans 14 residues. V gave up 0 bases and J gave up 2 bases, with 9 bases separating them. In DNA, the CDR3 is TGCGCCAGCAGCTTGGGTAGGCAGGCCTACGAGCAGTACTTC. Its protein is CASSLGRQAYEQYF.

The V gene is TRBV11-1, the J gene TRBJ2-3; 13 bases line up with TRBD2. The CDR3 sequence is 16 residues long. Looked up from germline, CDR1 is SGHAT and CDR2 is FQDESV (reference sequence). V gave up 5 bases and J gave up 7 bases; unmatched junction bases: 9. The chain's CDR3 is CASSVGLAGETNTQYF. The CDR3 DNA follows: TGTGCCAGCAGCGTAGGACTAGCGGGAGAAACAAATACGCAGTATTTT.

This clonotype was detected a few times. V is TRBV2 and J is TRBJ2-5; D is perhaps TRBD1 (6 bases). The CDR3 consists of 13 residues. Trimming left V 6 bases short and J 5 bases short, with 13 bases between. Germline V gives CDR1 SNHLY, CDR2 FYNNEI. CDR3 protein: CASSRQVGETQYF. The CDR3 DNA reads TGTGCCAGCAGCCGACAGGTTGGGGAGACCCAGTACTTC.

The J gene is TRBJ2-3, the V gene TRBV6-2 or TRBV6-3; perhaps TRBD2 as D (6 bases). V was clipped by 6 bases and J by 4 bases, with 20 bases between them. Germline V gene sequence: CDR1 MNHEY, CDR2 SVGEGT. This CDR3 spans 16 amino acids. This CDR3 reads CASSEFLASKADTQYF. The CDR3 coding sequence is TGTGCCAGCAGCGAGTTTCTAGCGTCCAAGGCAGATACGCAGTATTTT.

The chain has TRBV15 and TRBJ2-2; 7 bases map to TRBD2. Per germline, CDR1 LNHNV and CDR2 YYDKDF (reference sequence). The CDR3 totals 15 residues. V shed 1 base, J shed 4 bases, and the junction held 3 bases outside the gene matches. This CDR3 is CATSRGGGGTGELFF. The CDR3 DNA reads as TGTGCCACCAGCAGAGGGGGGGGAGGCACCGGGGAGCTGTTTTTT.

The rearrangement uses TRBV15 and TRBJ1-5; possibly TRBD1 for D (6 bases). Germline V gene lookup returns CDR1 LNHNV and CDR2 YYDKDF (reference sequence). The CDR3 totals 15 residues. The V end was cut by 0 bases, the J end by 5 bases, with 11 bases between. CDR3 nucleotides: TGTGCCACCAGCAGAGACTGGGGGCTGGATCAGCCCCAGCATTTT. Amino acid sequence: CATSRDWGLDQPQHF.

This clonotype was detected only a few times. The chain links TRBV6-1 to TRBJ2-3; 8 bases align to TRBD1. V dropped 2 bases and J dropped 4; count of bases not matched to a gene: 5. The CDR3 runs 15 residues. Germline assignment: CDR1 MNHNS and CDR2 SASEGT. CDR3 DNA: TGTGCCAGCAGTGAACTGACAGGGGAACCAGATACGCAGTATTTT. This sequence encodes CASSELTGEPDTQYF.

Only one count was recorded for this clonotype. CDR3 sequence (DNA): TGTGCCAGCATCTTACAGGGACCCCACAATGAGCAGTTCTTC. This codes for CASILQGPHNEQFF. This chain joins TRBV6-1 and TRBJ2-1; D is possibly TRBD1 (6 bases). Trimming removed 7 bases from V and 5 bases from J, with 15 bases in between. CDR3 length: 14 amino acids. From germline, CDR1 is MNHNS and CDR2 SASEGT.

This clonotype came up a few times. This chain connects TRBV19 to TRBJ1-1; maybe TRBD1 (5 bases). The V and J ends lost 5 bases and 0 bases respectively, with 7 bases between them. The germline V gene has CDR1 LNHDA and CDR2 SQIVND (reference sequence). This CDR3 spans 13 amino acids. The CDR3 sequence: CASSGQLNTEAFF. The CDR3 bases are TGTGCCAGTAGTGGACAATTGAACACTGAAGCTTTCTTT.

This clonotype was picked up a small number of times. The chain joins TRBV10-3 to TRBJ2-3; no reliable D call. The V and J ends lost 8 bases and 2 bases respectively, with 11 bases between them. Per germline, CDR1 ENHRY and CDR2 SYGVKD. The CDR3 spans 13 residues. The CDR3, as DNA: TGTGCCATCGGTAGACCCCCCACAGATACGCAGTATTTT. This codes for CAIGRPPTDTQYF.

This chain uses TRBV7-2 with TRBJ2-1; tentative D call: TRBD1 (6 bases). This CDR3 spans 16 amino acids. V was trimmed by 2 bases and J by 4 bases, leaving 15 bases between them. Germline loops: CDR1 SGHTA, CDR2 FQGNSA. The CDR3 sequence is CASSLSWPGEYNEQFF. In DNA, the CDR3 is TGTGCCAGCAGCTTAAGTTGGCCAGGGGAATACAATGAGCAGTTCTTC.

This clonotype was detected only a few times. This chain uses TRBV7-2 with TRBJ1-6; D ambiguous. CDR1 SGHTA and CDR2 FQGNSA come from the germline V gene. Trimming pared 4 bases from V and 10 bases from J, leaving 17 bases between. The CDR3 totals 15 residues. CDR3 bases: TGTGCCAGCAGCTACGGAACCGTTATTGGGTCACCCCTCCACTTT. Protein sequence: CASSYGTVIGSPLHF.

This clonotype was recorded a few times. CDR3: CSASWGGVNSPLHF. The CDR3 DNA follows: TGCAGTGCTAGCTGGGGCGGGGTGAATTCACCCCTCCACTTT. The V and J genes are TRBV20-1 and TRBJ1-6; maybe TRBD1 (5 bases). Trimming pared 3 bases from V and 7 bases from J, leaving 13 bases between. The CDR3 totals 14 residues. Germline V gene lookup returns CDR1 DFQATT and CDR2 SNEGSKA (reference sequence).

The V gene is TRBV5-1, the J gene TRBJ2-7, with TRBD1 identical over 7 bases. Trimming at V came to 5 bases and at J to 0 bases, leaving 5 bases not matched to a gene. This CDR3 has 14 residues. In germline, CDR1 is SGHRS, CDR2 YFSETQ. The chain's CDR3 is CASRTGTSSYEQYF. CDR3 nucleotide sequence: TGCGCCAGCAGGACAGGGACCAGCTCCTACGAGCAGTACTTC.

The V call is TRBV6-5, the J call TRBJ2-1; the match to TRBD2 covers 10 bases. Trimming took 0 bases from V and 9 from J; bases not matched to a gene: 20. Germline CDR1 reads MNHEY; CDR2 reads SVGAGI. The length of the CDR3 is 20 residues. The CDR3 here is CASSYSISGKGGLASPEQFF. The CDR3 DNA reads TGTGCCAGCAGTTACTCGATTTCAGGGAAAGGGGGACTAGCGAGTCCTGAGCAGTTCTTC.

The chain uses TRBV20-1 and TRBJ2-3; 8 nucleotides match TRBD1. The V gene end was trimmed by 3 bases and the J gene end by 7 bases; junction bases not matched to a gene: 6. The CDR3 consists of 13 residues. The germline gives CDR1 DFQATT, CDR2 SNEGSKA (reference sequence). CDR3 bases: TGCAGTGCTAGCCTTCGGACAGGGAATACGCAGTATTTT. This sequence encodes CSASLRTGNTQYF.